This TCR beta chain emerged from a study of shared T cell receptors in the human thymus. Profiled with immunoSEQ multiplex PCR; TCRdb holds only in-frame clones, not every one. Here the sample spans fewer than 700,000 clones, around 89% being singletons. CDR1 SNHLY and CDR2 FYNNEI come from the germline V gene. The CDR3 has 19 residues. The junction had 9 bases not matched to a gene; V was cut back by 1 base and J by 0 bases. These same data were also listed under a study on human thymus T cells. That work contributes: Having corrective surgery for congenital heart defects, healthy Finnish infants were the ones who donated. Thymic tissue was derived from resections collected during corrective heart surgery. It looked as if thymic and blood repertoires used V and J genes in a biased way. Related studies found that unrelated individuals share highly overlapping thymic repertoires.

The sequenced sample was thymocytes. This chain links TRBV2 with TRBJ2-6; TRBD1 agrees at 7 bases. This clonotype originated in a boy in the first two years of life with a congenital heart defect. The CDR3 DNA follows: TGTGCCAGCAGTGAAGACACGACAGGGCGAATCTCTGGGGCCAACGTCCTGACTTTC. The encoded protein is CASSEDTTGRISGANVLTF. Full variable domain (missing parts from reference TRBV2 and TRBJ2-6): EPEVTQTPSHQVTQMGQEVILRCVPISNHLYFYWYRQILGQKVEFLVSFYNNEISEKSEIFDDQFSVERPDGSNFTLKIRSTKLEDSAMYFCASSEDTTGRISGANVLTFGAGSRLTVL.